These T cell receptor beta chains were read from a single sample in a study of CD8 T cells in ankylosing spondylitis. TCRdb redid the calling of the 5' RACE reads with MiXCR, one entry per CDR3 protein. The data hold about 440,000 distinct CDR3 sequences, with 15% to 20% observed a single time. Sequencing used blood, either unsorted or a sorted T cell fraction (not recorded which). All receptors derive from a male donor with ankylosing spondylitis. Each CDR3 is given with its conserved first and last residue. D genes are given only for firm matches. The size entry is marked missing in some rows and otherwise reads once, few, many or a size class.

d_gene | j_gene | abundance | v_gene | CDR3aa | CDR3nt
NA | TRBJ2-1 | NA | TRBV6-4 | CASSVGGTGNEQFF | TGTGCCAGCAGTGTTGGGGGGACCGGCAATGAGCAGTTCTTC
TRBD1 | TRBJ2-1 | NA | TRBV19 | CASSTNHRDRPANEQFF | TGTGCCAGTAGTACGAATCACCGGGACAGGCCCGCCAATGAGCAGTTCTTC
NA | TRBJ1-1 | NA | TRBV30 | CAWAGVTNTEAFF | TGTGCCTGGGCCGGGGTGACGAACACTGAAGCTTTCTTT
NA | TRBJ1-2 | many | TRBV7-9 | CASSPTPDRGGGYTF | TGTGCCAGCAGCCCGACCCCCGATCGTGGAGGCGGCTACACCTTC
NA | TRBJ1-1 | NA | TRBV6-1 | CASSPPRQSTEAFF | TGTGCCAGCAGCCCACCTCGCCAGTCCACTGAAGCTTTCTTT
NA | TRBJ1-2 | NA | TRBV7-2 | CASSFGQHYGYTF | TGTGCCAGCAGCTTTGGGCAGCACTATGGCTACACCTTC
NA | TRBJ2-1 | few | TRBV29-1 | CSVQNGDEQFF | TGCAGCGTCCAAAATGGCGATGAGCAGTTCTTC
NA | TRBJ2-3 | few | TRBV7-8 | CASSLTPTNTQYF | TGTGCCAGCAGCTTAACACCGACAAATACGCAGTATTTT
NA | TRBJ2-7 | few | TRBV27 | CASRDTGREQYF | TGTGCCAGCAGAGACACAGGGCGCGAGCAGTACTTC
NA | TRBJ1-2 | NA | TRBV18 | CASSRTETNYGYTF | TGTGCCAGCTCACGAACAGAGACTAACTATGGCTACACCTTC
NA | TRBJ1-1 | few | TRBV3-1 | CASSHGEISEAFF | TGTGCCAGCAGCCACGGGGAAATAAGTGAAGCTTTCTTT
TRBD1 | TRBJ2-5 | NA | TRBV2 | CASSYGQGMAETQYF | TGTGCCAGCAGTTACGGACAGGGGATGGCAGAGACCCAGTACTTC
TRBD1 | TRBJ2-5 | few | TRBV2 | CASREGQGGGQETQYF | TGTGCCAGCAGAGAAGGACAGGGGGGAGGGCAAGAGACCCAGTACTTC
NA | TRBJ1-1 | few | TRBV27 | CASSLMVGTEAFF | TGTGCCAGCAGTTTAATGGTAGGCACTGAAGCTTTCTTT
NA | TRBJ2-6 | many | TRBV12-3/TRBV12-4 | CASRQNSGANVLTF | TGTGCCAGCAGGCAAAACTCTGGGGCCAACGTCCTGACTTTC
NA | TRBJ1-2 | few | TRBV20-1 | CSARELGVGYGYTF | TGCAGTGCTAGAGAGCTAGGGGTTGGTTATGGCTACACCTTC
TRBD2 | TRBJ2-1 | few | TRBV6-2/TRBV6-3 | CASSSVTSGSLAYNEQFF | TGTGCCAGCAGTTCGGTCACTAGCGGGAGCCTCGCCTACAATGAGCAGTTCTTC
NA | TRBJ2-6 | few | TRBV28 | CASSFIWGLGANVLTF | TGTGCCAGCAGTTTCATTTGGGGGCTTGGGGCCAACGTCCTGACTTTC
NA | TRBJ2-5 | NA | TRBV5-1 | CASSLADYPGETQYF | TGCGCCAGCAGCTTGGCTGACTACCCCGGGGAGACCCAGTACTTC
NA | TRBJ2-1 | many | TRBV27 | CASSLPVSGGRREQFF | TGTGCCAGCAGTTTACCAGTTAGCGGAGGAAGGCGTGAGCAGTTCTTC
TRBD1 | TRBJ1-2 | few | TRBV12-3/TRBV12-4 | CASSPDRVGGYTF | TGTGCCAGCAGTCCGGACAGGGTGGGTGGCTACACCTTC
NA | TRBJ2-3 | few | TRBV10-3 | CAISEARDGDTQYF | TGTGCCATCAGTGAGGCCAGGGATGGGGATACGCAGTATTTT
TRBD2 | TRBJ2-7 | NA | TRBV6-5 | CASSYSLSGELGQYF | TGTGCCAGCAGTTACAGCCTTAGCGGGGAATTGGGACAGTACTTC
TRBD1 | TRBJ1-2 | few | TRBV6-1 | CASSQRTGGVGYTF | TGTGCCAGCAGTCAACGGACAGGCGGCGTCGGCTACACCTTC
NA | TRBJ2-2 | few | TRBV5-1 | CASSVSTGELFF | TGCGCCAGCAGCGTATCCACCGGGGAGCTGTTTTTT
TRBD1 | TRBJ2-5 | NA | TRBV9 | CASSAGTGTPETQYF | TGTGCCAGCAGTGCCGGGACAGGGACGCCGGAGACCCAGTACTTC
NA | TRBJ2-3 | many | TRBV7-9 | CASSSRGAATDTQYF | TGTGCCAGCAGCTCTAGGGGGGCCGCGACAGATACGCAGTATTTT
TRBD2 | TRBJ2-1 | NA | TRBV7-8 | CASSLWASGDNEQFF | TGTGCCAGCAGCTTATGGGCTAGCGGGGACAATGAGCAGTTCTTC